The next 9 T cell receptor beta chains were all read from a single sample in a study of response to subunit inactivated influenza vaccine (dated by TCRdb to the late 2010s). The receptor library was made with RT-PCR. The sequencing machine was an Illumina HiSeq 2500. TCRdb's own reprocessing of the public reads used fastp at Q25 and MiXCR and kept productive beta chains. Entries that share a CDR3 protein sequence are merged under the most common genes and DNA. Counted in this sample were about 240,000 distinct CDR3 sequences; approximately 12% of them appeared once. In total, the top ten clones hold less than 8.5% of the sample. The source was non-naive T cells sorted from PBMCs, collected about 14 days before vaccination. What the cell subset or site label conveys for this sample: memory T cell fraction. The receptor set was obtained from a man aged 50 to 60 who received an inactivated influenza vaccine. Donor details come from another sample of the same person, matched by shared clones.

This clonotype has more than one count but fewer than ten. The chain uses TRBV5-6 and TRBJ2-4; the match to TRBD2 covers 7 bases. The CDR3 is made up of 14 amino acids. Looked up from germline, CDR1 is SGHDT and CDR2 is YYEEEE. V shed 1 base and J 5 bases; nucleotides not matched to a gene: 3. Here the CDR3 DNA reads TGTGCCAGCAGCTTGACGGGGGGTCAAAACATTCAGTACTTC. Translating it yields CASSLTGGQNIQYF. Full variable domain (missing parts from reference TRBV5-6 and TRBJ2-4): DAGVTQSPTHLIKTRGQQVTLRCSPKSGHDTVSWYQQALGQGPQFIFQYYEEEERQRGNFPDRFSGHQFPNYSSELNVNALLLGDSALYLCASSLTGGQNIQYFGAGTRLSVL.

This chain links TRBV4-1 with TRBJ2-7; TRBD2 is a possible D gene (5 bases). The CDR3 totals 14 residues. CDR1 and CDR2 from the germline V gene are MGHRA and YSYEKL. V shed 4 bases and J shed 2 bases, with 12 bases lying between them. CDR3 coding DNA: TGCGCCAGCAGCCGCCAACCGGGGACCTACGAGCAGTACTTC. It is translated as CASSRQPGTYEQYF.

Ten or more counts support this clonotype. In nucleotides, the CDR3 is TGCGCCAGCAGCACCTCGACTAGCAGAAGCACAGATACGCAGTATTTT. Residues: CASSTSTSRSTDTQYF. The J gene is TRBJ2-3, the V gene TRBV5-1, with 7 bases identical to TRBD2. This CDR3 has 16 amino acids. V was pared by 4 bases and J by 0 bases, with 8 bases of the junction left unmatched. Per germline, CDR1 SGHRS and CDR2 YFSETQ. Filled out from reference TRBV5-1 and TRBJ2-3, the complete variable domain reads KAGVTQTPRYLIKTRGQQVTLSCSPISGHRSVSWYQQTPGQGLQFLFEYFSETQRNKGNFPGRFSGRQFSNSRSEMNVSTLELGDSALYLCASSTSTSRSTDTQYFGPGTRLTVL.

The chain recombines TRBV5-1 with TRBJ2-1; 11 bases map to TRBD1. There are 16 residues in the CDR3. Germline V gene lookup returns CDR1 SGHRS and CDR2 YFSETQ. V was clipped by 3 bases and J by 2 bases; unmatched bases: 4. The CDR3 DNA is TGCGCCAGCAGCTCCGGGACAGGGGGGGCCTACAATGAGCAGTTCTTC. Residues: CASSSGTGGAYNEQFF.

This clonotype was recorded many times. This sequence joins TRBV4-2 and TRBJ2-2; tentative D call: TRBD1 (5 bases). The length of the CDR3 is 17 residues. Trimming took 0 bases from V and 6 from J, leaving 17 bases between them. The germline gives CDR1 LGHNA, CDR2 YNFKEQ. The CDR3 DNA follows: TGTGCCAGCAGCCAAGATTGGCAGGGTAAAAGGGCCGGGGAGCTGTTTTTT. This sequence encodes CASSQDWQGKRAGELFF.

This clonotype came up a few times. The chain combines TRBV27 with TRBJ2-5, with 7 bases fitting TRBD1. CDR3 length equals 16 residues. J lost 6 bases, V lost 6 bases, and 16 bases had no gene match. CDR1 is MNHEY, CDR2 SMNVEV, per germline (reference sequence). CDR3 DNA: TGTGCCAGCAGCCTCACTACACTTACAGGGGAAAAGACCCAGTACTTC. It yields the protein CASSLTTLTGEKTQYF.

This clonotype was recorded many times. The V call is TRBV12-3 or TRBV12-4, the J call TRBJ1-4, with 10 bases matching TRBD1. Trimming cost V 2 bases and J 7 bases; bases outside gene matches: 1. This CDR3 has 14 amino acids. CDR3 amino acids: CASSLRTGGEKLFF. In nucleotides, the CDR3 is TGTGCCAGCAGTTTAAGGACAGGGGGTGAAAAACTGTTTTTT.

This clonotype came up many times. CDR3 loop: CASSQNPWQGAEISWQFF. CDR3 in DNA: TGTGCCAGCAGCCAAAACCCGTGGCAGGGGGCCGAAATTAGTTGGCAGTTCTTC. The chain carries TRBV3-1 and TRBJ2-1; 8 nucleotides align to TRBD1. The trim removed 2 bases at V and 12 bases at J, leaving 21 bases unmatched. CDR3 length: 18 amino acids. Germline CDR1 LGHDT, CDR2 YNNKEL (reference sequence).

The J gene is TRBJ2-7, the V gene TRBV20-1; 9 nucleotides align to TRBD1. CDR3 length: 14 residues. CDR1 DFQATT and CDR2 SNEGSKA come from the germline V gene (reference sequence). With V trimmed by 3 bases and J by 12 bases, 15 bases remained unmatched. CDR3 sequence (DNA): TGCAGTGCTAGCTCGGGACAGGGAGGCCGCGAACCGTACTTC. Encoded protein: CSASSGQGGREPYF.